Each of the 18 T cell receptor beta chains below was sequenced from the same sample in a study of T cell changes during pregnancy in multiple sclerosis. Measured with immunoSEQ multiplex PCR; TCRdb has only the in-frame clones, and not every one. The data contain about 70,000 clones, roughly 92% of them seen just once; the ten biggest clones take up approximately 2.1%. Specimen: peripheral blood, collected in the second trimester of pregnancy. These receptors were collected from a female donor in good health, enrolled as a control in a pregnancy study.

The genes are TRBV28 and TRBJ1-5; TRBD1 is a possible D gene (5 bases). This CDR3 is built from 16 residues. The V gene's germline CDR1 is MDHEN and CDR2 SYDVKM. V was clipped by 5 bases and J by 0 bases, with 14 bases between them. The chain's CDR3 is CASSGGVIYSNQPQHF. The CDR3 DNA sequence: TGTGCCAGCAGTGGGGGGGTGATTTATAGCAATCAGCCCCAGCATTTT.

V and J are TRBV5-1 and TRBJ2-5; 7 nucleotides agree with TRBD1. Germline-derived CDR1 and CDR2 are SGHRS and YFSETQ. V gave up 0 bases and J gave up 11 bases; unmatched junction bases: 7. The CDR3 length is 13 residues. The CDR3 reads CASSLEGAFGQYF. DNA for the CDR3: TGCGCCAGCAGCTTGGAGGGGGCTTTCGGTCAGTACTTC.

This chain connects TRBV7-9 to TRBJ2-5, with D possibly TRBD2 on 6 matching bases. CDR1 SEHNR and CDR2 FQNEAQ come from the germline V gene (reference sequence). The CDR3 contains 15 residues. V was clipped by 6 bases and J by 3 bases, with 17 bases between them. The CDR3 DNA is TGTGCCAGCAGGGGAGTTCGGGACTTTAAAGAGACCCAGTACTTC. Amino acids: CASRGVRDFKETQYF.

The V call is TRBV4-3, the J call TRBJ2-7, with D possibly matching TRBD1 (6 bases). The germline V gene encodes CDR1 LGHNA and CDR2 YSLEER. This CDR3 has 15 residues. V was cut by 0 bases and J by 2 bases, with 11 bases left in between. The CDR3 coding sequence is TGCGCCAGCAGCCAAGATGGCCAGGGGACCTACGAGCAGTACTTC. This sequence encodes CASSQDGQGTYEQYF.

The chain combines TRBV4-2 with TRBJ1-2; TRBD1 aligns across 8 bases. Germline V gene lookup returns CDR1 LGHNA and CDR2 YNFKEQ. The CDR3 consists of 16 residues. V gave up 1 base and J gave up 6 bases; unmatched junction bases: 10. CDR3 coding DNA: TGTGCCAGCAGCCAAGCCGGAACAGGGGGAGTTAATGGCTACACCTTC. Its protein product is CASSQAGTGGVNGYTF.

V and J are TRBV27 and TRBJ2-3; perhaps TRBD2 as D (6 bases). Between the trimmed V and J ends, which lost 6 bases and 1 base, there was a span of 14 bases. The CDR3 length is 15 residues. Germline CDR1 and CDR2: MNHEY and SMNVEV (reference sequence). This CDR3 is CASSRRRGGTDTQYF. CDR3 DNA sequence: TGTGCCAGCAGCCGTAGGCGGGGCGGCACAGATACGCAGTATTTT.

The chain combines TRBV21-1 with TRBJ2-3; TRBD2 is taken as the D call from the table, unchecked against the DNA. TRBV21-1 is labeled a pseudogene. The CDR3 has 15 amino acids. CDR3 DNA: TGTGCCAGCAGCGAAATTTCACGGCCTAGGGATACGCAGTATTTT. Translation: CASSEISRPRDTQYF.

The genes are TRBV4-3 and TRBJ2-7, with 7 bases that match TRBD2. With V trimmed by 4 bases and J by 0 bases, 3 bases remained unmatched. This CDR3 has 14 amino acids. Germline V gene sequence: CDR1 LGHNA, CDR2 YSLEER. CDR3 residues: CASSRGGSSYEQYF. The CDR3 nucleotides are TGCGCCAGCAGCCGGGGGGGAAGCTCCTACGAGCAGTACTTC.

This chain uses TRBV11-2 with TRBJ1-2, with a possible D match to TRBD1 (6 bases). V lost 6 bases to trimming and J lost 3 bases, with 14 bases between them. Looked up from germline, CDR1 is SGHAT and CDR2 is FQNNGV. This CDR3 region has 14 residues. CDR3 DNA sequence: TGTGCCAGCAGGAGCCTACAGGGTTACTATGGCTACACCTTC. Its protein product is CASRSLQGYYGYTF. The whole variable domain, remainder taken from reference TRBV11-2 and TRBJ1-2, is EAGVAQSPRYKIIEKRQSVAFWCNPISGHATLYWYQQILGQGPKLLIQFQNNGVVDDSQLPKDRFSAERLKGVDSTLKIQPAKLEDSAVYLCASRSLQGYYGYTFGSGTRLTVV.

This chain connects TRBV30 to TRBJ1-5, with D unresolved. This CDR3 has 14 residues. The ends were cut back, 1 base at V and 5 bases at J, with 12 bases in the middle. Germline V gives CDR1 GTSNPN, CDR2 SVGIG (reference sequence). Here the CDR3 reads CAWSGMGGHQPQHF. CDR3 in DNA: TGTGCCTGGAGTGGTATGGGAGGGCATCAGCCCCAGCATTTT.

This clone has a single count. At one of its ends the junction is not consistent with the germline gene, which may arise from a read error. The chain has TRBV7-3 and TRBJ1-1; D unclear. This CDR3 spans 13 amino acids. Germline loops: CDR1 SGHTA, CDR2 FQGTGA. CDR3 residues: CASSLTANTEAFF. CDR3 DNA: TGTGCCAGCAGCCTAACAGCAAACACTGAAGCTTTCTTT.

The CDR3 loop reads CASSQEPVPNYNNEQFF. For the CDR3, the DNA is TGCGCCAGCAGCCAAGAGCCGGTCCCGAATTATAACAATGAGCAGTTCTTC. The chain recombines TRBV4-3 with TRBJ2-1, with D unclear. Germline V lookup: CDR1 LGHNA, CDR2 YSLEER. Trimming shortened V by 0 bases and J by 5 bases, and 17 bases separated the two germline ends. This CDR3 spans 17 amino acids.

V usage is TRBV27 and J usage is TRBJ2-5; 7 bases line up with TRBD2. V was clipped by 2 bases and J by 2 bases; unmatched bases: 8. In germline, CDR1 is MNHEY, CDR2 SMNVEV (reference sequence). This CDR3 has 16 residues. The CDR3 region has the DNA TGTGCCAGCAGTTTAACGGCGGGAGTAGGACAAGAGACCCAGTACTTC. Encoded protein: CASSLTAGVGQETQYF.

CDR3: CASSQAGEGLSYNSPLHF. DNA for the CDR3: TGTGCCAGCAGCCAAGCCGGCGAGGGCCTCTCCTATAATTCACCCCTCCACTTT. The chain is built from TRBV4-2 and TRBJ1-6; D remains ambiguous. Trimming removed 1 base from V and 0 bases from J, with 13 bases in between. This CDR3 is built from 18 residues. Germline V gene lookup returns CDR1 LGHNA and CDR2 YNFKEQ.

The rearrangement links TRBV10-3 to TRBJ2-7; no reliable D call. The CDR3 is 13 residues long. V gave up 3 bases and J gave up 3 bases, with 9 bases separating them. CDR1 and CDR2 from the germline V gene are ENHRY and SYGVKD. The chain's CDR3 is CAISERHSYEQYF. Here the CDR3 DNA reads TGTGCCATCAGTGAAAGACACAGCTACGAGCAGTACTTC.

This CDR3 is CASSLGPGGTEAFF. The CDR3 DNA reads TGTGCCAGCAGCTTAGGTCCGGGGGGCACTGAAGCTTTCTTT. The V and J genes are TRBV7-8 and TRBJ1-1; perhaps TRBD1 as D (5 bases). Germline loops: CDR1 SGHVS, CDR2 FQNEAQ. CDR3 size: 14 residues. Trimming stripped 1 base from V and 4 bases from J, with 10 bases between.

V is TRBV6-6 and J is TRBJ1-2, with 7 bases aligning to TRBD1. CDR1 and CDR2 from the germline V gene are MNHNY and SVGAGI (reference sequence). The J segment lost 2 bases and the V segment lost 6 bases, leaving 6 bases of the junction unmatched. CDR3 length: 14 amino acids. The CDR3 nucleotides read TGTGCCAGCAGCGCCACAGGGGCCAACTATGGCTACACCTTC. It is translated as CASSATGANYGYTF.

The chain recombines TRBV6-5 with TRBJ2-4; D gene unclear. This CDR3 contains 15 residues. Between the trimmed V and J ends, which lost 6 bases and 0 bases, there was a span of 12 bases. The germline V gene has CDR1 MNHEY and CDR2 SVGAGI. The CDR3 spells CASRLDRGAKNIQYF. CDR3 sequence (DNA): TGTGCCAGCAGACTTGATAGAGGAGCCAAAAACATTCAGTACTTC.